The clone carrying this TCR beta chain was observed once. The antigen is undetermined. The junction had 13 bases not matched to a gene; V was cut back by 3 bases and J by 9 bases. The CDR3 contains 18 residues. Germline V gives CDR1 SGHRS, CDR2 YFSETQ. 13 Jbeta primers and 60 Vbeta primers were used for the PCR. The assay was immunoSEQ multiplex PCR, and TCRdb's table has in-frame clones only and misses some. The table records roughly 150,000 clones, 80% to 85% of them present only once. The sample comes from a study of cytomegalovirus exposure and HLA in healthy donors. Study-level points and caveats: Follow-up analysis later connected one missense variant in DCLRE1C with trimming of TCR beta V- and J-genes. Beyond CMV serostatus, there was no information to go on about immune exposure. Most subjects' HLA-A and HLA-B alleles were reportedly predicted from TCR beta sequences. In vitro work confirmed that a few CMV-associated chains recognize CMV antigens.

The source of this sequence is a young man in good health and CMV-seronegative. The sample comprised PBMCs. V is TRBV5-1 and J is TRBJ2-1; 15 bases are a match to TRBD2. The CDR3 coding sequence is TGCGCCAGCAGCTCCCCGGGACTAGCGGGGGGAGTTACAAGTGAGCAGTTCTTC. Translating it yields CASSSPGLAGGVTSEQFF. Full variable domain (outside the CDR3, taken from reference TRBV5-1 and TRBJ2-1): KAGVTQTPRYLIKTRGQQVTLSCSPISGHRSVSWYQQTPGQGLQFLFEYFSETQRNKGNFPGRFSGRQFSNSRSEMNVSTLELGDSALYLCASSSPGLAGGVTSEQFFGPGTRLTVL.